What follows are 26 T cell receptor beta chains derived from one specimen sequenced in a study of T-cell reconstitution after alpha-beta-depleted transplantation in children (dated by TCRdb to about 2016). The sample's treatment or condition, from its label and the paper: allogeneic hematopoietic cell transplantation with graft depleted of TCRalphabeta T cells and CD19 B cells. The library was prepared using PCR. Reads for this sample came from an Illumina HiSeq 2500. TCR library preparation used molecular barcoding, with unique molecular identifiers applied to normalize quantification of the TCRbeta repertoire. TCRdb reprocessed the public reads (quality trimming at Q25 with fastp, clone calling with MiXCR) and kept in-frame beta chains. Rows matching on CDR3 protein sequence are summarized as one entry with the most common DNA and genes. The sample data list approximately 500,000 distinct CDR3 sequences, and 25% to 30% of these were observed just once. Around 36% of the sample comes from the top ten.

Sequenced material: PBMCs, taken before TCRalphabeta/CD19-depleted stem cell transplant. The receptors derive from a boy under three years old with Wiskott-Aldrich syndrome, due to receive a stem cell transplant.

The table lists this clonotype with a few counts. The chain joins TRBV21-1 to TRBJ2-7; TRBD2, the D gene given by the table, was not confirmed from the DNA. TRBV21-1 is noted as a pseudogene. This CDR3 spans 15 amino acids. The CDR3: CASSKELPTTYEQYF. The CDR3 nucleotides are TGTGCCAGCAGCAAAGAACTCCCAACGACCTACGAGCAGTACTTC.

This clonotype turned up a few times. V usage is TRBV7-2 and J usage is TRBJ2-2; D gene unclear. Germline V gene sequence: CDR1 SGHTA, CDR2 FQGNSA. V gave up 2 bases and J gave up 8 bases, with 12 bases separating them. The CDR3 sequence is 14 residues long. The CDR3, as DNA: TGTGCCAGCAGCTTAACGGCGGCTACTGGGGAGCTGTTTTTT. Protein product: CASSLTAATGELFF. The variable domain in full, completed from reference TRBV7-2 and TRBJ2-2, reads GAGVSQSPSNKVTEKGKDVELRCDPISGHTALYWYRQSLGQGLEFLIYFQGNSAPDKSGLPSDRFSAERTGGSVSTLTIQRTQQEDSAVYLCASSLTAATGELFFGEGSRLTVL.

This chain links TRBV10-3 with TRBJ2-1, with TRBD2 matching 10 bases. Germline CDR1 ENHRY, CDR2 SYGVKD. The trim removed 4 bases at V and 10 bases at J, leaving 10 bases unmatched. CDR3 length equals 15 residues. The CDR3 loop is CAISVTSGIINEQFF. The CDR3 DNA is TGTGCCATCAGTGTTACTAGCGGGATAATAAACGAGCAGTTCTTC.

In nucleotides, the CDR3 is TGTGCCAGCAGCCAAGATTTGACAGATACGCAGTATTTT. Residues: CASSQDLTDTQYF. The rearrangement joins TRBV14 to TRBJ2-3; D gene ambiguous. CDR1 is SGHDN and CDR2 is FVKESK in the germline V gene. The CDR3 is made up of 13 amino acids. V was pared by 0 bases and J by 3 bases, with 4 bases between.

This clonotype was seen more than once but under ten times. The CDR3 DNA is TGTGCCATCAGTGATACGCCAGGGGGCAATGAGCAGTTCTTC. Translation gives CAISDTPGGNEQFF. The V and J genes are TRBV10-3 and TRBJ2-1; 7 bases are shared with TRBD1. Germline CDR1 and CDR2: ENHRY and SYGVKD. V was pared by 3 bases and J by 6 bases, with 5 bases of the junction left unmatched. CDR3 length: 14 amino acids.

The rearrangement uses TRBV28 and TRBJ2-1; D is ambiguous. Trimming cost V 3 bases and J 6 bases, with 9 bases left between them. Germline CDR1 MDHEN, CDR2 SYDVKM. The CDR3 is 13 amino acids. The CDR3 DNA follows: TGTGCCAGCAGTTTGGCAGACTTCAATGAGCAGTTCTTC. It encodes CASSLADFNEQFF.

This clonotype showed up just a few times. The genes are TRBV5-1 and TRBJ1-4; weak D call: TRBD1 (5 bases). From germline, CDR1 is SGHRS and CDR2 YFSETQ. The V and J ends lost 4 bases and 4 bases respectively, with 11 bases between them. This CDR3 contains 14 residues. CDR3 bases: TGCGCCAGCAGCCGGGACTTACTTAATGAAAAACTGTTTTTT. Amino acid sequence: CASSRDLLNEKLFF.

The rearrangement links TRBV3-1 to TRBJ1-5, with TRBD1 identical over 8 bases. This CDR3 is built from 14 residues. The germline CDR1 and CDR2 sequences are LGHDT and YNNKEL (reference sequence). Trimming at V came to 8 bases and at J to 5 bases, leaving 8 bases not matched to a gene. CDR3 sequence reads: CASGTTGEHQPQHF. The DNA for the CDR3 is TGTGCCAGCGGGACGACAGGGGAACATCAGCCCCAGCATTTT.

This clonotype was picked up a small number of times. The chain has TRBV12-3 or TRBV12-4 and TRBJ1-1; TRBD1 matches 8 bases. J lost 6 bases, V lost 6 bases, and 6 bases had no gene match. The CDR3 is made up of 13 amino acids. The CDR3: CASRSGGRAEAFF. The CDR3, as DNA: TGTGCCAGCAGGTCAGGGGGCCGGGCTGAAGCTTTCTTT.

The V and J genes are TRBV12-3 or TRBV12-4 and TRBJ1-4; the D gene is possibly TRBD1 (5 bases). This CDR3 region has 13 residues. V lost 8 bases, J lost 4 bases, and 11 bases lay in between. As DNA, the CDR3 is TGTGCCAGCGTGTCGGGGGTTAATGAAAAACTGTTTTTT. Translated, it gives CASVSGVNEKLFF.

The chain employs TRBV20-1 and TRBJ2-7; a possible D gene is TRBD1 (5 bases). CDR3 length: 14 residues. Germline CDR1 is DFQATT and CDR2 is SNEGSKA (reference sequence). V was clipped by 6 bases and J by 1 base, with 16 bases between them. CDR3 in DNA: TGCAGTGCGAGTGCTGGGGCGAGTTCCTACGAGCAGTACTTC. Its protein is CSASAGASSYEQYF.

J is TRBJ2-4 and V is TRBV20-1; 9 bases align to TRBD2. The CDR3 covers 16 residues. Germline CDR1 DFQATT, CDR2 SNEGSKA (reference sequence). V gave up 1 base and J gave up 0 bases; unmatched junction bases: 4. In DNA form, the CDR3 reads TGCAGTGCTAGAGGTGGCGGGAGGGGAGCCAAAAACATTCAGTACTTC. Its translation: CSARGGGRGAKNIQYF.

This clonotype has more than one count but fewer than ten. The chain recombines TRBV7-2 with TRBJ2-5, with D possibly matching TRBD2 (6 bases). Germline CDR1 is SGHTA and CDR2 is FQGNSA. V was pared by 5 bases and J by 3 bases, with 25 bases between. The CDR3 length is 18 residues. The CDR3 here is CASSRPFGGPLVEETQYF. The CDR3 nucleotides read TGTGCCAGCAGCCGACCTTTCGGAGGGCCCCTTGTGGAAGAGACCCAGTACTTC.

V is TRBV5-1 and J is TRBJ2-5, with TRBD1 matching over 9 bases. In germline, CDR1 is SGHRS, CDR2 YFSETQ. The CDR3 runs to 15 residues. Trimming cost V 3 bases and J 5 bases; bases outside gene matches: 8. CDR3 loop: CASSSPGTGLETQYF. As DNA, the CDR3 is TGCGCCAGCAGCTCTCCCGGGACAGGGTTGGAGACCCAGTACTTC.

The rearrangement joins TRBV29-1 to TRBJ1-4; a weak D match, TRBD1 (5 bases). The V end was cut by 7 bases, the J end by 7 bases, with 19 bases between. Germline CDR1 reads SQVTM; CDR2 reads ANQGSEA. The CDR3 is made up of 14 amino acids. CDR3 loop: CSASPSGLGEKLFF. The CDR3 nucleotides are TGCAGCGCCAGCCCGTCGGGGCTAGGTGAAAAACTGTTTTTT.

This clonotype was observed many times. The rearrangement uses TRBV5-1 and TRBJ2-7, with D uncertain. Germline CDR1 and CDR2: SGHRS and YFSETQ. This CDR3 has 14 residues. V was clipped by 0 bases and J by 1 base, with 8 bases between them. The CDR3 DNA reads as TGCGCCAGCAGCTTGGCCGACTCGTCCTACGAGCAGTACTTC. This translates into CASSLADSSYEQYF.

J is TRBJ2-1 and V is TRBV20-1; no reliable D call. The germline V gene encodes CDR1 DFQATT and CDR2 SNEGSKA (reference sequence). The V gene lost 3 bases and the J gene lost 0 bases, with 9 bases spanning the gap. The CDR3 runs 14 residues. CDR3 amino acids: CSASSMSSYNEQFF. In DNA form, the CDR3 reads TGCAGTGCTAGCTCCATGAGCTCCTACAATGAGCAGTTCTTC.

This clonotype was found a few times. V gene TRBV5-1 combines with J gene TRBJ1-1; the D gene is possibly TRBD1 (6 bases). Germline CDR1 SGHRS, CDR2 YFSETQ. CDR3 length: 13 amino acids. V lost 4 bases, J lost 8 bases, and 15 bases lay in between. CDR3 DNA sequence: TGCGCCAGCAGCCTCCTGAGAACAGGGGAAGCTTTCTTT. This translates into CASSLLRTGEAFF.

This chain uses TRBV20-1 with TRBJ2-7; 8 positions match TRBD2. Trimming at V came to 4 bases and at J to 0 bases, leaving 5 bases not matched to a gene. The CDR3 consists of 14 residues. Germline CDR1 reads DFQATT; CDR2 reads SNEGSKA (reference sequence). The CDR3 nucleotides read TGCAGTGCTACTAGCGGGCAGAGCTCCTACGAGCAGTACTTC. This gives the protein CSATSGQSSYEQYF.

This clonotype occurred a few times. The V gene is TRBV20-1, the J gene TRBJ1-4; D is unclear. Germline lookup yields CDR1 DFQATT and CDR2 SNEGSKA (reference sequence). V lost 5 bases to trimming and J lost 10 bases, with 11 bases between them. There are 11 residues in the CDR3. The CDR3 DNA reads as TGCAGTGCTTCCGGCTCGACAAAACTGTTTTTT. Its translation: CSASGSTKLFF.

This chain connects TRBV12-3 or TRBV12-4 to TRBJ2-1; perhaps D is TRBD1 or TRBD2 (7 bases each). The CDR3 contains 14 residues. The V gene lost 6 bases and the J gene lost 10 bases, with 19 bases spanning the gap. The CDR3 region has the DNA TGTGCCAGCAGACTAGGGGGCGGGAGAAGGGAGCAGTTCTTC. Translating it yields CASRLGGGRREQFF.

The chain has TRBV14 and TRBJ1-1, with a possible D match to TRBD1 (6 bases). Germline V lookup: CDR1 SGHDN, CDR2 FVKESK. The V end lost 3 bases, the J end lost 4 bases, and 12 bases lay between the germline ends. This CDR3 is 14 amino acids long. Written as DNA, the CDR3 is TGTGCCAGCAGCCACCTAGGGGGGTCCACTGAAGCTTTCTTT. Amino acids: CASSHLGGSTEAFF.

The V and J genes are TRBV10-3 and TRBJ2-1; 11 bases are a match to TRBD1. The germline CDR1 and CDR2 sequences are ENHRY and SYGVKD. The CDR3 extends over 15 amino acids. V was pared by 7 bases and J by 6 bases, with 8 bases of the junction left unmatched. This CDR3 reads CAITPGQGVPNEQFF. The CDR3 DNA is TGTGCCATCACCCCGGGACAGGGGGTCCCCAATGAGCAGTTCTTC.

There are many counts of this clonotype. The V gene is TRBV5-1, the J gene TRBJ2-2; TRBD1 matches at 10 bases. Germline CDR1 and CDR2: SGHRS and YFSETQ. The length of the CDR3 is 16 residues. After removal of 1 base from V and 4 bases from J, the junction contained 4 bases not matched to a gene. CDR3 protein: CASSLRGQGSTGELFF. CDR3 DNA: TGCGCCAGCAGCTTGAGGGGACAGGGGAGCACCGGGGAGCTGTTTTTT.

This chain's CDR3 is CASSLKAAGTAYEQYF. CDR3 nucleotide sequence: TGCGCCAGCAGCCTTAAGGCGGCAGGGACGGCCTACGAGCAGTACTTC. V and J are TRBV4-1 and TRBJ2-7; either TRBD1 or TRBD2 may supply D (5 bases each). The ends were cut back, 4 bases at V and 2 bases at J, with 18 bases in the middle. Per germline, CDR1 MGHRA and CDR2 YSYEKL. This CDR3 region has 16 residues.

On this clonotype itself: The junction shows a germline mismatch at one end, possibly a read error. The chain couples TRBV7-2 to TRBJ2-4; TRBD1 is a possible D gene (6 bases). This CDR3 comprises 14 residues. The V gene's germline CDR1 is SGHTA and CDR2 FQGNSA. This CDR3 is CASSPQGQTNIKYF. The DNA of the CDR3 is TGTGCCAGCAGCCCCCAAGGACAGACAAACATTAAGTACTTC. The full variable domain, rest sourced from reference TRBV7-2 and TRBJ2-4, is GAGVSQSPSNKVTEKGKDVELRCDPISGHTALYWYRQSLGQGLEFLIYFQGNSAPDKSGLPSDRFSAERTGGSVSTLTIQRTQQEDSAVYLCASSPQGQTNIKYFGAGTRLSVL.